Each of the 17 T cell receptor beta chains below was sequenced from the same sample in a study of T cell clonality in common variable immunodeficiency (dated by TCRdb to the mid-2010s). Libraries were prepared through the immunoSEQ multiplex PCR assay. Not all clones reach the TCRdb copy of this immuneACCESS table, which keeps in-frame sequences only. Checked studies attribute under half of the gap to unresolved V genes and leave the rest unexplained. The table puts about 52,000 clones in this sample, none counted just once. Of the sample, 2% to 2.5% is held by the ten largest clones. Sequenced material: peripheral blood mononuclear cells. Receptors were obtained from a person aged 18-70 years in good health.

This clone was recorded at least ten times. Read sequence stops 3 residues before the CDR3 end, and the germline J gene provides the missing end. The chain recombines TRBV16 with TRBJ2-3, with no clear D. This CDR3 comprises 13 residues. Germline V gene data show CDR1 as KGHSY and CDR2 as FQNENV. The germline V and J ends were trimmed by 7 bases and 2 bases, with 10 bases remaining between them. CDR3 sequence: CASTGGITDTQYF. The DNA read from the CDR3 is TGTGCCAGCACCGGCGGTATCACAGATACG.

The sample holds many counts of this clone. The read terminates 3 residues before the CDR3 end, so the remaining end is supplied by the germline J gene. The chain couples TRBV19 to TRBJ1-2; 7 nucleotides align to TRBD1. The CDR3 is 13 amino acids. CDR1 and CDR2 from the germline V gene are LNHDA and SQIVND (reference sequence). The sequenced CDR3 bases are TGTGCCAGTAGTAGTGGCAGGGGGTTGGGC. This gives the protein CASSSGRGLG. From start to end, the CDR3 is CASSSGRGLGYTF.

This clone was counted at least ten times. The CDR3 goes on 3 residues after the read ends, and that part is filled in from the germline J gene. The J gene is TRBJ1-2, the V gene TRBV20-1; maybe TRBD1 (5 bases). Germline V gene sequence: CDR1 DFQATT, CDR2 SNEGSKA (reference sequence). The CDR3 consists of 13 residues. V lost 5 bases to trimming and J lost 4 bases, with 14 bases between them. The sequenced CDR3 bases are TGCAGTGCTCGGAAAGACAGATCCTATGGC. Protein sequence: CSARKDRSYG. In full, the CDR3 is CSARKDRSYGYTF.

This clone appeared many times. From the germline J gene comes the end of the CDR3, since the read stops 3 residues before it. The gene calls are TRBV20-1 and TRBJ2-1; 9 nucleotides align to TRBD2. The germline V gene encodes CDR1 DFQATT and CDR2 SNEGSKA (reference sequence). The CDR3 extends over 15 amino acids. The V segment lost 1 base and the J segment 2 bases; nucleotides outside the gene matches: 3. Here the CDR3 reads CSARVTSGPYNEQFF. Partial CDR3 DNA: TGCAGTGCTAGAGTTACTAGCGGGCCCTACAATGAG.

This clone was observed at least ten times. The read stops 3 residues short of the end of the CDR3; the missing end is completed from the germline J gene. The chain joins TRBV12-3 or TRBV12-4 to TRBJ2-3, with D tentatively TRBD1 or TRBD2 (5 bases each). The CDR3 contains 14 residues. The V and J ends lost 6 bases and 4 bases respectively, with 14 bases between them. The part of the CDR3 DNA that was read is TGTGCCAGCAGCGTACTTCAGGGAGCAGATACG. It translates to CASSVLQGADT. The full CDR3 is CASSVLQGADTQYF.

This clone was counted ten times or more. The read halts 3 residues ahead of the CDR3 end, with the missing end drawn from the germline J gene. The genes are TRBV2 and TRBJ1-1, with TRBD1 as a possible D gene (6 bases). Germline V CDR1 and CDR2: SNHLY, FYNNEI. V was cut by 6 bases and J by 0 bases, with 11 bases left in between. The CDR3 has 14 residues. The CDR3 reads CASRDTGLNTEAFF. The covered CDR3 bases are TGTGCCAGCAGGGACACAGGGTTGAACACTGAA.

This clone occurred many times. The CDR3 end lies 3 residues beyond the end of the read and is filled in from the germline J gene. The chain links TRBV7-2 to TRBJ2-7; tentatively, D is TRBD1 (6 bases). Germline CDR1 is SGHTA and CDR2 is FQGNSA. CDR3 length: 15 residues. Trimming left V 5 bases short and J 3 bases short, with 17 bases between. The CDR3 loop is CASSEYAGANYEQYF. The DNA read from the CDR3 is TGTGCCAGCAGCGAATACGCAGGGGCCAACTACGAG. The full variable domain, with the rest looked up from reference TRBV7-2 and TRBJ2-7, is GAGVSQSPSNKVTEKGKDVELRCDPISGHTALYWYRQSLGQGLEFLIYFQGNSAPDKSGLPSDRFSAERTGGSVSTLTIQRTQQEDSAVYLCASSEYAGANYEQYFGPGTRLTVT.

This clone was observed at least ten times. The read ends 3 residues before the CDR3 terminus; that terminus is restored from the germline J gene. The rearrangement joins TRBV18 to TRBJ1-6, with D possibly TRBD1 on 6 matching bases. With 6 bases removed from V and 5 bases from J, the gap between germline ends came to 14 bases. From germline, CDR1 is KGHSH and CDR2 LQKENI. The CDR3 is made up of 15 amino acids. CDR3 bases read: TGTGCCAGCTCTACCTTTGGACAGAATAATTCACCC. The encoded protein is CASSTFGQNNSP. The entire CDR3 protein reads CASSTFGQNNSPLHF.

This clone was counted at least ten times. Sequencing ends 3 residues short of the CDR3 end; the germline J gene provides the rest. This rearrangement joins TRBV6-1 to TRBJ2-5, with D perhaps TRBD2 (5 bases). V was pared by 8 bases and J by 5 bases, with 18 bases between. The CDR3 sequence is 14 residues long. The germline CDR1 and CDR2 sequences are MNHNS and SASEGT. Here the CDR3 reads CASLEAARRETQYF. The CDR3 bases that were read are TGTGCCAGCCTTGAAGCGGCTAGGCGGGAGACC.

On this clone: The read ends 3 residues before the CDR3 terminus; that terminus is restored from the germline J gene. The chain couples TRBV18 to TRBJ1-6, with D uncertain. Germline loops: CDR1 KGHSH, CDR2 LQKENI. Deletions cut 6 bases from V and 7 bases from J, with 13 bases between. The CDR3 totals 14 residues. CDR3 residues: CASSPDNVNSPLHF. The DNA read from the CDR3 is TGTGCCAGCTCTCCCGACAACGTAAATTCACCC.

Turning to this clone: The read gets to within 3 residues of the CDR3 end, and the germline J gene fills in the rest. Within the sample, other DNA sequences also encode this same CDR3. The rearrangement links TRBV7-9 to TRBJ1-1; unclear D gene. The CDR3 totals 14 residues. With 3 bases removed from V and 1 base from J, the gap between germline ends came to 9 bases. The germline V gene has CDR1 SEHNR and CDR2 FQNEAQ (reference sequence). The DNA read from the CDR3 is TGTGCCAGCAGCTTGACTGGCAGGAACACTGAA. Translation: CASSLTGRNTE. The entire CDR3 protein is CASSLTGRNTEAFF.

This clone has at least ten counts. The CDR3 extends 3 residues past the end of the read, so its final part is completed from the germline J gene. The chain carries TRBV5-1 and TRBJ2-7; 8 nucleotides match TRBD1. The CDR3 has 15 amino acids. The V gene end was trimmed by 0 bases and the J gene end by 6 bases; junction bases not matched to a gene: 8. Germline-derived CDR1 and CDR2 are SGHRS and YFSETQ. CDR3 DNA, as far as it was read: TGCGCCAGCAGCTTGGCGGGACAGGCGGTTTCCGAG. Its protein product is CASSLAGQAVSE. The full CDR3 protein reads CASSLAGQAVSEQYF.

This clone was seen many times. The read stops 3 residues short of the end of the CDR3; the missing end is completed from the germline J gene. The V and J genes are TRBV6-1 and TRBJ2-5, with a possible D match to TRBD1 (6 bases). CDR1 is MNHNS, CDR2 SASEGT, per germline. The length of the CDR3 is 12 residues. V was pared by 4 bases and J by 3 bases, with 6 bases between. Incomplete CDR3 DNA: TGTGCCAGCAGTGGACAGGAAGAGACC. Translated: CASSGQEET. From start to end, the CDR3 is CASSGQEETQYF.

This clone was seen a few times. This CDR3 is CASSPGGGGLYNEQFF. The sequenced CDR3 bases are TGTGCCAGCAGCCCCGGCGGCGGAGGCCTTTACAATGAG. This chain uses TRBV7-3 with TRBJ2-1, with TRBD2 as a possible D gene (5 bases). The CDR3 is cut off 3 residues early in the read; its end comes from the germline J gene. Germline V gene sequence: CDR1 SGHTA, CDR2 FQGTGA. V lost 5 bases and J 4 bases, leaving 18 bases between the germline ends. This CDR3 region has 16 residues.

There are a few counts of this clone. The CDR3 is CASSIDPGGDQPQHF. The CDR3 bases that were read are TGTGCCAGTAGTATAGATCCGGGGGGCGATCAGCCC. The rearrangement uses TRBV19 and TRBJ1-5; D possibly corresponds to TRBD1 (6 bases). Coverage ceases 3 residues before the CDR3 finishes, and the germline J gene fills in the end. Trimming removed 0 bases from V and 5 bases from J, with 11 bases in between. The CDR3 is 15 amino acids. The V gene's germline CDR1 is LNHDA and CDR2 SQIVND (reference sequence).

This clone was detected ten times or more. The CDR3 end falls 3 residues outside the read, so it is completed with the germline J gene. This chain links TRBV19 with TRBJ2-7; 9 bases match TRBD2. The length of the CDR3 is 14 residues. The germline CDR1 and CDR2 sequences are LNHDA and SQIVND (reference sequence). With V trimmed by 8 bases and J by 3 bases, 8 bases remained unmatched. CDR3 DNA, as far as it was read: TGTGCCAGTTCGGACGCGGGGGGGGGCTACGAG. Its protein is CASSDAGGGYE. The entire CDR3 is CASSDAGGGYEQYF.

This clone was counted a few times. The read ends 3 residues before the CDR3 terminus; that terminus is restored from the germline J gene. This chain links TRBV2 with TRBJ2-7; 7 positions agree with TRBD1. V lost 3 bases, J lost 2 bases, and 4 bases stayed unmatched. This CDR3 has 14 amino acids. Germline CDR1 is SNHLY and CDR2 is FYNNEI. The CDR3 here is CASSEQGQAYEQYF. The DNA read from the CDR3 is TGTGCCAGCAGTGAGCAAGGACAGGCCTACGAG.